This TCR beta chain was recovered during a study of blood T cell repertoires in COVID-19. Across the study: Acute and convalescent COVID-19 samples came from the United States, Italy and Spain. PBMCs, B-cell-depleted T cells, or T cells were the source of the cDNA or gDNA that made up the material.

The germline CDR1 and CDR2 sequences are SGHDN and FVKESK. V gave up 5 bases and J gave up 6 bases; unmatched junction bases: 5. The CDR3 has 13 residues. As originally analysed: Amplification of reference gene primers provided the estimated nucleated cell counts. Data came from immunoSEQ multiplex PCR; TCRdb stores just in-frame clones and leaves some out. That table furnishes V, J and clone size, whereas the DNA furnished D and trimming. The data contain about 170,000 clones, roughly 82% of them singletons. V gene TRBV14 combines with J gene TRBJ1-2; TRBD1 matches 8 bases. Sequenced material: peripheral blood. This TCR was sampled from a woman aged 65 to 85 with acute or convalescent COVID-19. CDR3 sequence (DNA): TGTGCCAGCAGCTTTGACAGGGGAAATGGCTACACCTTC. It translates to CASSFDRGNGYTF.